This T cell receptor beta chain was sequenced during a study of OX40 agonist ivuxolimab in advanced cancers. Notes on the research overall: Ivuxolimab, which targeted the costimulatory receptor OX40 (CD134), was an agonistic, fully human IgG2 monoclonal antibody. Intravenous ivuxolimab was administered to patients every 2 weeks at six dose levels: 0.01, 0.1, 0.3, 1.5, 3 and 10 mg/kg. Of the roughly 52 dose-escalation patients, hepatocellular carcinoma was present in roughly 19, melanoma in around 15, renal cell carcinoma in 9 and head and neck cancer in 9. A male proportion of roughly 85% and a mean age of 60 years, ranging from roughly 23 to 79, were recorded for the dose-escalation cohort. Prior anti-PD-1, anti-PD-L1 or anti-CTLA-4 therapy was permitted, and approximately 41% of dose-escalation patients had received checkpoint inhibitors. Partial responses occurred in three dose-escalation patients: two with cutaneous melanoma and one with hepatocellular carcinoma. Peripheral TCRbeta sequencing was intended to test whether TCR sequence diversity was altered and clonal T-cell expansion was caused by ivuxolimab. The paper covers the monotherapy dose-escalation part of the phase I ivuxolimab trial, which included N of about 56 patients. Results the study describes overall, beyond this receptor: In partial responders in the 0.1-3.0 mg/kg groups, normalized peripheral clonal expansion was found to be among the lowest, especially among CD8+ T cells. After ivuxolimab, expanded clones were on average more numerous among CD8+ T cells than among CD4+ T cells. The antigen specificity of the clonally expanded peripheral T cells was not determined. At doses from 0.1 to 3.0 mg/kg, clonal expansion was seen in both CD4+ and CD8+ blood T cells between baseline and week 6. Low levels of normalized T-cell clonal expansion were also shown by some nonresponding patients.

Genomic DNA was isolated from the sorted cells so that the TCRbeta CDR3 region could be sequenced. TCRbeta CDR3 regions were sequenced using the immunoSEQ Assay. Drawn from immuneACCESS, this table holds only the in-frame rearrangements with V and J called that TCRdb kept. Clones are partly lost; checked studies trace under half to an unresolved V gene and leave the rest unexplained. This sample gives 65,000 to 80,000 clones in total; roughly 92% of them show up just once. The ten biggest clones cover roughly 6.5% of the sample. CDR1 and CDR2 are read off the germline V gene (reference sequence) as GTSNPN and SVGIG. The CDR3 sequence holds 15 residues, the cysteine and phenylalanine included. CDR3 DNA only is kept here, 45 bases in frame from base 1. Trimming takes 0 bases from V and 0 bases from J, and the germline ends sit 9 bases apart. For this clone: No antigen is known for it. No quality values exist for individual bases; no much larger clone is one base distant.

Patients with a history of autoimmune disease or receiving systemic immunosuppression were excluded from the trial. Peripheral blood for TCR sequencing was collected from all dose cohorts at baseline, on cycle 4 day 1, and on cycle 7 day 1. The samples were drawn from a first-in-human, open-label, multicenter phase I dose-escalation trial of ivuxolimab. Adults with locally advanced or metastatic melanoma, renal cell carcinoma, hepatocellular carcinoma or head and neck squamous cell carcinoma were enrolled in the trial. Before TCR sequencing, CD4+ T cells and CD8+ T cells from peripheral blood were sorted into separate populations.

The sample in question was CD4+ or CD8+ T cells sorted from blood, obtained in a trial of the OX40 agonist ivuxolimab. The chain joins TRBV30 to TRBJ1-3, with the D gene not clear enough to name. The clonotype originates from an adult with an advanced solid tumor such as melanoma, head and neck, liver or kidney cancer. The CDR3 region: CAWSVSVFSGNTIYF. The nucleotide sequence reads TGTGCCTGGAGTGTATCGGTTTTCTCTGGAAACACCATATATTTT.